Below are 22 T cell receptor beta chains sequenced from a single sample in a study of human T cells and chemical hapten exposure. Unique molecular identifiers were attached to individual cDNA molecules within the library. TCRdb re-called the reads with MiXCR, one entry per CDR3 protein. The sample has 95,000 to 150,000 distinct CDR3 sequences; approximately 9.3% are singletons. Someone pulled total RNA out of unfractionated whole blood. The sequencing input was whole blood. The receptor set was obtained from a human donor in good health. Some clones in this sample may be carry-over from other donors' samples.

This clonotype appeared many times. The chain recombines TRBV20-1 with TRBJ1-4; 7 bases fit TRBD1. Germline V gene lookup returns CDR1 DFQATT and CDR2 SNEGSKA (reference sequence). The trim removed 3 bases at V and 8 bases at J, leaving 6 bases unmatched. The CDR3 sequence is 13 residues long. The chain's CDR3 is CSARQGEEEKLFF. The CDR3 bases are TGCAGTGCTAGGCAGGGGGAAGAGGAAAAACTGTTTTTT.

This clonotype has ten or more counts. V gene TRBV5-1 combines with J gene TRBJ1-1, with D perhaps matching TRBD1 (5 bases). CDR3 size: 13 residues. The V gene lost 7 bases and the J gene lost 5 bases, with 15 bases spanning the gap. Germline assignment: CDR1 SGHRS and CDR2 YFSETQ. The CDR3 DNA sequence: TGCGCCAGCGCTCCACAGGTCGGAACTGAAGCTTTCTTT. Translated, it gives CASAPQVGTEAFF.

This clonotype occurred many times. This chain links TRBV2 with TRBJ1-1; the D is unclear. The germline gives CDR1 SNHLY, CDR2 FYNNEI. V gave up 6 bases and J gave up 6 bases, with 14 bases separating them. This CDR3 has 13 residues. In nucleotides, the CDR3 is TGTGCCAGCAGCAATATGCCTAAGGCTGAAGCTTTCTTT. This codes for CASSNMPKAEAFF.

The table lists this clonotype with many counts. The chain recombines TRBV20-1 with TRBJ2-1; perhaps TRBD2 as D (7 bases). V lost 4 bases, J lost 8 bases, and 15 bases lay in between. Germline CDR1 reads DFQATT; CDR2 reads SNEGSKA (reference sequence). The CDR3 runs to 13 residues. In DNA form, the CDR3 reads TGCAGTGCTAAGGGGGGGGGGCCGGATGAGCAGTTCTTC. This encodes CSAKGGGPDEQFF.

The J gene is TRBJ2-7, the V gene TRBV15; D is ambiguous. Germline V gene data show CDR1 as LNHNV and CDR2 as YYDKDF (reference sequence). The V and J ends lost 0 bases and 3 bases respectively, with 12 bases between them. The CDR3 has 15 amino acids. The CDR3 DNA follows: TGTGCCACCAGCAGAGATCTAGACGGAATCTACGAGCAGTACTTC. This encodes CATSRDLDGIYEQYF. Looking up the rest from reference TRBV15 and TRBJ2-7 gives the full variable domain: DAMVIQNPRYQVTQFGKPVTLSCSQTLNHNVMYWYQQKSSQAPKLLFHYYDKDFNNEADTPDNFQSRRPNTSFCFLDIRSPGLGDTAMYLCATSRDLDGIYEQYFGPGTRLTVT.

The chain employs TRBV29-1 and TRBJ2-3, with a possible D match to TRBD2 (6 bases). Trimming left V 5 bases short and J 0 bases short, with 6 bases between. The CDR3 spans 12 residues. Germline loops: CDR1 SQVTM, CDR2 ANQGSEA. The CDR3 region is CSVLASTDTQYF. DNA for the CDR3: TGCAGCGTTCTAGCGAGCACAGATACGCAGTATTTT.

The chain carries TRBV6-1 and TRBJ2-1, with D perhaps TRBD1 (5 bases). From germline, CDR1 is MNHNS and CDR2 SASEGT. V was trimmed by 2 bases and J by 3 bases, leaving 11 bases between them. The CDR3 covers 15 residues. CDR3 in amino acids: CASSEQGGYYNEQFF. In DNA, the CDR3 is TGTGCCAGCAGTGAACAGGGCGGTTACTACAATGAGCAGTTCTTC.

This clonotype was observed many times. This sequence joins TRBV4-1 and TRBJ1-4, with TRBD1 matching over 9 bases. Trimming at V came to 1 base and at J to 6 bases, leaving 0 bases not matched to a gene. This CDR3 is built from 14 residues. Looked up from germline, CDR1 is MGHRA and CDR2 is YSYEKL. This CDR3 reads CASSQGTGDEKLFF. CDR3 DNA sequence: TGCGCCAGCAGCCAAGGGACAGGGGATGAAAAACTGTTTTTT.

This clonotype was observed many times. CDR3 sequence (DNA): TGTGCCAGCAGTCGCGGTGGGGCCCTAAAAACATTTCAGTACTTC. Translation: CASSRGGALKTFQYF. This sequence joins TRBV6-2 or TRBV6-3 and TRBJ2-4; maybe TRBD1 (5 bases). The CDR3 extends over 15 amino acids. V lost 5 bases to trimming and J lost 11 bases, with 22 bases between them. Germline V gives CDR1 MNHEY, CDR2 SVGEGT.

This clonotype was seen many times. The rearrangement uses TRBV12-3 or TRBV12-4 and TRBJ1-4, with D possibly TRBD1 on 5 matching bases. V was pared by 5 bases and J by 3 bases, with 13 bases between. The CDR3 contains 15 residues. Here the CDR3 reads CASSVSGNSNEKLFF. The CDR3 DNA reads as TGTGCCAGCAGTGTTTCAGGGAATTCTAATGAAAAACTGTTTTTT.

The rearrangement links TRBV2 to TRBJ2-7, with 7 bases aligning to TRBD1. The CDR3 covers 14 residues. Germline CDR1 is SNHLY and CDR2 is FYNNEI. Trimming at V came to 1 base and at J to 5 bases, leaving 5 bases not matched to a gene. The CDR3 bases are TGTGCCAGCAGTGAAGGACAGGGAATCCACGAGCAGTACTTC. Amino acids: CASSEGQGIHEQYF.

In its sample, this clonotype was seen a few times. The DNA for the CDR3 is TGCAGCGTTGGAGGTTGGTTTGACAGAGCCTACAATGAGCAGTTCTTC. This codes for CSVGGWFDRAYNEQFF. This sequence joins TRBV29-1 and TRBJ2-1; D is possibly TRBD1 (5 bases). The V gene's germline CDR1 is SQVTM and CDR2 ANQGSEA. The CDR3 runs to 16 residues. Between the trimmed V and J ends, which lost 4 bases and 2 bases, there was a span of 18 bases.

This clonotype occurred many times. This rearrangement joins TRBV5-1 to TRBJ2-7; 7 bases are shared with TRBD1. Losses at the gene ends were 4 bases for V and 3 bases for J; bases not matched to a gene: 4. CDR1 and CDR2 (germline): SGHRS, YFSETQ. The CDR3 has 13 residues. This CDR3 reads CASSRDRDYEQYF. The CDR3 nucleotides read TGCGCCAGCAGCCGGGACAGAGACTACGAGCAGTACTTC. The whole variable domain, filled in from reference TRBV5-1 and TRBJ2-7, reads KAGVTQTPRYLIKTRGQQVTLSCSPISGHRSVSWYQQTPGQGLQFLFEYFSETQRNKGNFPGRFSGRQFSNSRSEMNVSTLELGDSALYLCASSRDRDYEQYFGPGTRLTVT.

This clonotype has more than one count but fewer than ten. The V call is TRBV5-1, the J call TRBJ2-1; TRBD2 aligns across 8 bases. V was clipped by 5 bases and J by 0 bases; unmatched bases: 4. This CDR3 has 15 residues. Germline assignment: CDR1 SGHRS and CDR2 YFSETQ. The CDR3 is CASRPGTSSYNEQFF. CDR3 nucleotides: TGCGCCAGCAGACCCGGGACTAGCTCCTACAATGAGCAGTTCTTC.

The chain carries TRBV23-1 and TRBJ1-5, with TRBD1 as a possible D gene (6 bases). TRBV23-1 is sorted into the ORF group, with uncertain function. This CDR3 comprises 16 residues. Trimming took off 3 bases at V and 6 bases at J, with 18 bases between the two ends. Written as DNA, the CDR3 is TGCGCCAGCAGTCATGCCCCGAGGGGGGGACGTCAGCCCCAGCATTTT. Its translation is CASSHAPRGGRQPQHF.

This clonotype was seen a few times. Here the CDR3 reads CASSYTGHLNTEAFF. CDR3 in DNA: TGTGCCAGCAGTTACACCGGACACTTGAACACTGAAGCTTTCTTT. The chain uses TRBV6-6 and TRBJ1-1; D may be TRBD1 (5 bases). The V gene's germline CDR1 is MNHNY and CDR2 SVGAGI (reference sequence). The V end lost 2 bases, the J end lost 0 bases, and 10 bases lay between the germline ends. The CDR3 has 15 residues.

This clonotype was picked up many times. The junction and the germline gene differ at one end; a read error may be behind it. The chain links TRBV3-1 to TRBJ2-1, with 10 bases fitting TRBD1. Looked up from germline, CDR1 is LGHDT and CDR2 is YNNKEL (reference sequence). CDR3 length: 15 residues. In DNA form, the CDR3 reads TGTGCCAGTAGCCCGGGACAGGGGTCATACAATGAGCAGTTCTTC. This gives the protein CASSPGQGSYNEQFF.

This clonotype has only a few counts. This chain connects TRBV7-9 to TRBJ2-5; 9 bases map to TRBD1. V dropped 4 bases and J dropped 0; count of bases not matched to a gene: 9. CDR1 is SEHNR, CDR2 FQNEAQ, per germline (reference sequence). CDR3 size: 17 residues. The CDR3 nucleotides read TGTGCCAGCAGCTCGAATCCGGGACAGGGTTACCAAGAGACCCAGTACTTC. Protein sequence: CASSSNPGQGYQETQYF.

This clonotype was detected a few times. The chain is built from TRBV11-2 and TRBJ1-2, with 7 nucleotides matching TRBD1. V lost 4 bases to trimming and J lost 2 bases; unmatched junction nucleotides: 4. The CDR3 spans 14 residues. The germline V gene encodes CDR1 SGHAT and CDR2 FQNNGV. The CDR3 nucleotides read TGTGCCAGCAGCTCAGTGGACAGGAACTATGGCTACACCTTC. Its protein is CASSSVDRNYGYTF.

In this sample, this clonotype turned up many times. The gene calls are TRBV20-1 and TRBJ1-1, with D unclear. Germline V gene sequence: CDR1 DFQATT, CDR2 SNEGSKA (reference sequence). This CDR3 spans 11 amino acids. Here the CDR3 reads CRGKGGTEAFF. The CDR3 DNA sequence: TGCAGGGGCAAGGGAGGAACTGAAGCTTTCTTT.

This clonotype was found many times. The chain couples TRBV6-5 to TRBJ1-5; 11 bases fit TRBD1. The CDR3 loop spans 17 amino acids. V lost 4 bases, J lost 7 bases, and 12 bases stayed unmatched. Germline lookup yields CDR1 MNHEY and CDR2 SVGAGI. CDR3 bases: TGTGCCAGCAGTTCAGGACAGGGACAGGGGGTTGGGCAGCCCCAGCATTTT. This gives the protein CASSSGQGQGVGQPQHF.

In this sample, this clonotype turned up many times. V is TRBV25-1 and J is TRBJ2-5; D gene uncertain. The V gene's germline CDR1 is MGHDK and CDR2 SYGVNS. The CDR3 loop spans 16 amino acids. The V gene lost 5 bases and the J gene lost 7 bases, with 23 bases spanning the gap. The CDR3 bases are TGTGCCAGCAGTCCCCCCCGAGGTCGGTCACCAGGGACCCAGTACTTC. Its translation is CASSPPRGRSPGTQYF.